This T cell receptor (beta chain) emerged from a study of OX40 agonist ivuxolimab in advanced cancers. Drawing of blood for sampling happened at baseline, at cycle 4 day 1, and at cycle 7 day 1. CDR3 length: 16 residues. CDR1 and CDR2 from the germline V gene are MDHEN and SYDVKM. V was shortened by 0 bases and J by 3 bases, with 14 bases between the two germline ends. The method was immunoSEQ multiplex PCR; TCRdb's version includes in-frame clones alone and lacks a portion of them. The sample comprises 70,000 or so clones, 85% to 90% of which are singletons, and 5.5% to 7% rests with the top ten. Sample: CD4+ or CD8+ T cells sorted from blood, taken in a trial of the OX40 agonist ivuxolimab. The rearrangement joins TRBV28 to TRBJ2-5; D is undetermined. The clonotype was recovered from an adult with an advanced solid tumor such as melanoma, head and neck, liver or kidney cancer. In DNA, the CDR3 is TGTGCCAGCAGTTTATGGGCAGCTACCGCTAAAGAGACCCAGTACTTC. This translates into CASSLWAATAKETQYF.